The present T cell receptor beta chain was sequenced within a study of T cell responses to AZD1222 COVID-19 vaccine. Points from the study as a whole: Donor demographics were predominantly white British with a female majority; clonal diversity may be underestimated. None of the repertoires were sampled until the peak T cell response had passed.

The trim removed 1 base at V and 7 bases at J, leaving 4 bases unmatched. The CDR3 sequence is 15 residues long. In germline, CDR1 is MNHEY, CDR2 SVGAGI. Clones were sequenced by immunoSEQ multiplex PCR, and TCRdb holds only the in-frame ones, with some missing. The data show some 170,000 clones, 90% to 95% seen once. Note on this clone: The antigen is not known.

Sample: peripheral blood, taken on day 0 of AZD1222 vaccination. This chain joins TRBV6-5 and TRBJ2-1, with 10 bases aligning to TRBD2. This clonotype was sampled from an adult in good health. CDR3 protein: CASSYLASGRNEQFF. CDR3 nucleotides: TGTGCCAGCAGTTACTTGGCTAGCGGGAGAAATGAGCAGTTCTTC.